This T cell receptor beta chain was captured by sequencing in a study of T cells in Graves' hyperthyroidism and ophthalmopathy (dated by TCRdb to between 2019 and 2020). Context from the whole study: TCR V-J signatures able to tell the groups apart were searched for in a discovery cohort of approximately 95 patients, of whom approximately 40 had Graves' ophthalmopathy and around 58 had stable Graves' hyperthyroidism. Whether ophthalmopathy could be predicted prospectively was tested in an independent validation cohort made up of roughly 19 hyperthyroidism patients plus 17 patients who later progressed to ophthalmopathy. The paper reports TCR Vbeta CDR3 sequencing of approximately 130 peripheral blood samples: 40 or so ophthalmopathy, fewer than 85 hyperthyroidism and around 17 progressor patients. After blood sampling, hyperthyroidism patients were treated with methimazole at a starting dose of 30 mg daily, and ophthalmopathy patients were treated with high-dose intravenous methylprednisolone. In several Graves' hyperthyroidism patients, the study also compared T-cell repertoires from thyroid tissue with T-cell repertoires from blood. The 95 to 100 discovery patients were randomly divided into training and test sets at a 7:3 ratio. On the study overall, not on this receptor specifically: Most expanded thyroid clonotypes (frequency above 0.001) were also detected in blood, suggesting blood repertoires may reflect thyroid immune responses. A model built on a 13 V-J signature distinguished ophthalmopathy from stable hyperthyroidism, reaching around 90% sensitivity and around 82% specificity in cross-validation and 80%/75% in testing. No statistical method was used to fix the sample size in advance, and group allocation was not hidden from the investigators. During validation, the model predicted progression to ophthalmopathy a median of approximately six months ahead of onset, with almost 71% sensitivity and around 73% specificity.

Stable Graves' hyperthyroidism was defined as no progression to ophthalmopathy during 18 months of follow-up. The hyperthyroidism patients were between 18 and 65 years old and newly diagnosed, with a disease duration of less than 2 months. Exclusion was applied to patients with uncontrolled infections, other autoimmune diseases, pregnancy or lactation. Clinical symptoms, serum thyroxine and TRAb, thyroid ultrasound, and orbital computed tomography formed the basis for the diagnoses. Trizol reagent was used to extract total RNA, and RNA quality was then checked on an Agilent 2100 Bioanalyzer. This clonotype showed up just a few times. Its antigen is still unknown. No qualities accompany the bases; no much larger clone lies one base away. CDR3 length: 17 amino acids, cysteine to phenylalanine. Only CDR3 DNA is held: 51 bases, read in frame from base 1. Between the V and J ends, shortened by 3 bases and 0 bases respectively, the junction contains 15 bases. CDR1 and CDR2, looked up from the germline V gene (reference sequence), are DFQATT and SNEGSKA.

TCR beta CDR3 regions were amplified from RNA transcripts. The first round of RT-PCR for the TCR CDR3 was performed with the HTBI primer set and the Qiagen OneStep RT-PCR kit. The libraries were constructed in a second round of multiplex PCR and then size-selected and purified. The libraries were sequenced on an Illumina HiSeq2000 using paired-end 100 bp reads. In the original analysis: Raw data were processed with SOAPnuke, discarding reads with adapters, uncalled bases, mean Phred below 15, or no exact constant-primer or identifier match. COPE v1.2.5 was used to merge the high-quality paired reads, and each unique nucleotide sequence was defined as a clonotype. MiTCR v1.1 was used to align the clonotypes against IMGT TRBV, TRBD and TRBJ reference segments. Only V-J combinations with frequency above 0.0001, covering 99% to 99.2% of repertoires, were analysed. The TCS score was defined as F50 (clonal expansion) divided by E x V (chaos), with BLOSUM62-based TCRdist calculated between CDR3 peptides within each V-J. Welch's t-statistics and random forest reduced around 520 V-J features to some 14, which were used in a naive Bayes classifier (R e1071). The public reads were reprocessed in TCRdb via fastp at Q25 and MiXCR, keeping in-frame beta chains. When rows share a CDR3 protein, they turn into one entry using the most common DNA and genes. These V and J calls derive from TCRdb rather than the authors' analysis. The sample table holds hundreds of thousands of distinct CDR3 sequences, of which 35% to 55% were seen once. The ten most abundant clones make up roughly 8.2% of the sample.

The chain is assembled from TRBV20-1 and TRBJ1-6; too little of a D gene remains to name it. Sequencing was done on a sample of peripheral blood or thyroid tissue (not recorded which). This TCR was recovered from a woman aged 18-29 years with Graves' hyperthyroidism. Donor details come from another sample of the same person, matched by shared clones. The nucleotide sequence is TGCAGTGCTAGCTCCGGGCAGGAGAGCTCCTATAATTCACCCCTCCACTTT. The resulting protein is CSASSGQESSYNSPLHF.